This T cell receptor beta chain was identified during a study of blood T cell repertoires in COVID-19. Study-wide context: The United States, Italy and Spain provided the acute and convalescent COVID-19 samples. T cells, B-cell-depleted T cells, or PBMCs provided the cDNA or gDNA that served as material.

The V segment lost 4 bases and the J segment 4 bases; nucleotides outside the gene matches: 6. Germline V gene sequence: CDR1 SGHAT, CDR2 FQNNGV. The CDR3 has 15 amino acids. Profiling relied on immunoSEQ multiplex PCR, and the TCRdb table lists in-frame clones only, not all of them. The sample holds about 220,000 clones, more than 85% seen once. The receptor's source is a man in his forties or fifties with active or convalescent COVID-19. Specimen: peripheral blood. The chain has TRBV11-2 and TRBJ2-5; 10 bases are shared with TRBD1. CDR3 region: CASSSRTGGRETQYF. The CDR3 region has the DNA TGTGCCAGCAGCTCCAGGACAGGGGGTAGAGAGACCCAGTACTTC.